The T cell receptor beta chain described here comes from a study of blood T cell repertoires in COVID-19. Overall study: COVID-19 samples from acute and convalescent phases originated in the United States, Italy and Spain. PBMCs, B-cell-depleted T cells, or T cells provided the cDNA or gDNA that made up the material.

The assay was immunoSEQ multiplex PCR, and TCRdb's table has in-frame clones only and misses some. The sample records approximately 210,000 clones, around 90% being singletons. The CDR3 is 14 residues long. Germline V gene lookup returns CDR1 SQVTM and CDR2 ANQGSEA. V was trimmed by 6 bases and J by 1 base, leaving 13 bases between them. What was sequenced was peripheral blood. The receptor comes from a human donor in a cohort sampled during active COVID-19. This rearrangement joins TRBV29-1 to TRBJ2-1; D possibly corresponds to TRBD2 (6 bases). CDR3 loop: CSVAGSPSYNEQFF. CDR3 sequence (DNA): TGCAGCGTGGCCGGGAGTCCGTCCTACAATGAGCAGTTCTTC.